The 24 T cell receptor beta chains reported below all come from one sample, sequenced in a study of PD-1 blockade in mismatch repair-deficient tumors. Sequenced by immunoSEQ multiplex PCR; TCRdb stores in-frame clones only, minus some. The sample yields about 51,000 clones, over 65% seen once. The specimen was peripheral blood, collected 4 weeks after starting pembrolizumab. These receptors were taken from an adult with mismatch repair-deficient cancer.

The chain uses TRBV7-2 and TRBJ2-5; D not resolved. Germline CDR1 is SGHTA and CDR2 is FQGNSA. Trimming pared 2 bases from V and 7 bases from J, leaving 8 bases between. The CDR3 extends over 12 amino acids. The CDR3 protein is CASSLFPGTQYF. CDR3 nucleotides: TGTGCCAGCAGCTTATTTCCGGGGACCCAGTACTTC.

The gene calls are TRBV5-8 and TRBJ2-7; the D is unclear. Germline-derived CDR1 and CDR2 are SGHTS and YDEGEE. The CDR3 extends over 13 amino acids. V was pared by 1 base and J by 2 bases, with 7 bases between. The chain's CDR3 is CASSLYGTYEQYF. The CDR3, as DNA: TGTGCCAGCAGCTTGTATGGGACCTACGAGCAGTACTTC.

The chain combines TRBV9 with TRBJ2-6; D not certain. Trimming removed 4 bases at V and 1 base at J, with 6 bases between. CDR1 and CDR2 (germline): SGDLS, YYNGEE. The CDR3 has 14 amino acids. CDR3 region: CASSMGSGANVLTF. DNA for the CDR3: TGTGCCAGCAGCATGGGATCTGGGGCCAACGTCCTGACTTTC.

The CDR3 sequence is CASTSRAGNTGELFF. DNA of the CDR3: TGTGCCAGTACCTCAAGAGCGGGTAACACCGGGGAGCTGTTTTTT. The chain uses TRBV19 and TRBJ2-2; maybe TRBD2 (6 bases). The V end was cut by 7 bases, the J end by 2 bases, with 14 bases between. Germline V gene data show CDR1 as LNHDA and CDR2 as SQIVND (reference sequence). The CDR3 spans 15 residues.

This chain links TRBV5-1 with TRBJ2-2, with no clear D. CDR3 size: 15 residues. The V and J ends lost 4 bases and 7 bases respectively, with 17 bases between them. Germline CDR1 is SGHRS and CDR2 is YFSETQ. The CDR3 DNA reads TGCGCCAGCAGCCTAGATAGAGGAACCGGCGGGGAGCTGTTTTTT. Its translation is CASSLDRGTGGELFF.

The chain recombines TRBV7-9 with TRBJ2-2; D not resolved. V lost 2 bases, J lost 0 bases, and 4 bases lay in between. The length of the CDR3 is 14 residues. Looked up from germline, CDR1 is SEHNR and CDR2 is FQNEAQ (reference sequence). In DNA form, the CDR3 reads TGTGCCAGCAGCTTACTCCCGAACACCGGGGAGCTGTTTTTT. Translated, it gives CASSLLPNTGELFF. The full variable domain, with the rest looked up from reference TRBV7-9 and TRBJ2-2, is DTGVSQNPRHKITKRGQNVTFRCDPISEHNRLYWYRQTLGQGPEFLTYFQNEAQLEKSRLLSDRFSAERPKGSFSTLEIQRTEQGDSAMYLCASSLLPNTGELFFGEGSRLTVL.

This chain links TRBV5-1 with TRBJ1-1; D is undetermined. The length of the CDR3 is 14 residues. Germline V gene lookup returns CDR1 SGHRS and CDR2 YFSETQ. Trimming took 7 bases from V and 7 from J, leaving 20 bases between them. CDR3 protein: CASGREGPDGEAFF. The CDR3 DNA sequence: TGCGCCAGCGGCAGAGAGGGCCCTGACGGTGAAGCTTTCTTT.

A few counts support this clone. This chain connects TRBV27 to TRBJ2-7; no clear D. The CDR3 is 10 amino acids. The V gene lost 0 bases and the J gene lost 6 bases, with 0 bases spanning the gap. Germline loops: CDR1 MNHEY, CDR2 SMNVEV (reference sequence). The CDR3 nucleotides are TGTGCCAGCAGTTTATCCGAGCAGTACTTC. Protein sequence: CASSLSEQYF.

This clone was counted only a few times. The chain couples TRBV14 to TRBJ2-7, with D unresolved. Trimming removed 5 bases at V and 6 bases at J, with 14 bases between. This CDR3 region has 13 residues. CDR1 SGHDN and CDR2 FVKESK come from the germline V gene. CDR3 sequence reads: CASSGSRSGEQYF. The CDR3 DNA reads TGTGCCAGCAGCGGGTCACGTTCGGGCGAGCAGTACTTC. The full variable domain, rest sourced from reference TRBV14 and TRBJ2-7, is EAGVTQFPSHSVIEKGQTVTLRCDPISGHDNLYWYRRVMGKEIKFLLHFVKESKQDESGMPNNRFLAERTGGTYSTLKVQPAELEDSGVYFCASSGSRSGEQYFGPGTRLTVT.

V usage is TRBV10-1 and J usage is TRBJ2-7; 13 bases agree with TRBD2. The CDR3 is made up of 16 amino acids. Germline-derived CDR1 and CDR2 are WNHNN and SYGVQD (reference sequence). Written as DNA, the CDR3 is TGCGCTATCCGATCCGGGACTAGCGGGAAACAAGCGGAGCAGTACTTC. Residues: CAIRSGTSGKQAEQYF.

The table lists this clone with a few counts. An end of the junction does not agree with germline; a read error may underlie this. The chain carries TRBV20-1 and TRBJ1-1; D is possibly TRBD1 (5 bases). The CDR3 contains 9 residues. The germline gives CDR1 DFQATT, CDR2 SNEGSKA (reference sequence). This chain's CDR3 is CSAREGTVF. The CDR3 bases are TGCAGTGCTAGAGAAGGGACGGTCTTT.

The rearrangement links TRBV7-6 to TRBJ2-5; no firm D call. Per germline, CDR1 SGHVS and CDR2 FNYEAQ. There are 12 residues in the CDR3. The V end lost 3 bases, the J end lost 3 bases, and 5 bases lay between the germline ends. CDR3 coding DNA: TGTGCCAGCAGCTTGGCCGAAGAGACCCAGTACTTC. Amino acids: CASSLAEETQYF.

The chain is built from TRBV19 and TRBJ2-7, with 8 bases aligning to TRBD2. The CDR3 runs 16 residues. CDR1 LNHDA and CDR2 SQIVND come from the germline V gene (reference sequence). V was pared by 4 bases and J by 0 bases, with 8 bases of the junction left unmatched. CDR3 nucleotides: TGTGCCAGTAGTAAGGAGGCGGGGGGAGGCTCCTACGAGCAGTACTTC. Encoded protein: CASSKEAGGGSYEQYF. Based on the CDR3 plus reference TRBV19 and TRBJ2-7, the full variable domain is DGGITQSPKYLFRKEGQNVTLSCEQNLNHDAMYWYRQDPGQGLRLIYYSQIVNDFQKGDIAEGYSVSREKKESFPLTVTSAQKNPTAFYLCASSKEAGGGSYEQYFGPGTRLTVT.

The chain recombines TRBV11-1 with TRBJ2-3, with TRBD1 matching 12 bases. Germline V gene lookup returns CDR1 SGHAT and CDR2 FQDESV (reference sequence). The CDR3 covers 16 residues. Trimming removed 4 bases from V and 7 bases from J; junction bases left unmatched: 9. CDR3 in DNA: TGTGCCAGCAGCTCGGGACAGGGGGCGTCGGGGAATACGCAGTATTTT. It is translated as CASSSGQGASGNTQYF. The whole variable domain, filled in from reference TRBV11-1 and TRBJ2-3, reads EAEVAQSPRYKITEKSQAVAFWCDPISGHATLYWYRQILGQGPELLVQFQDESVVDDSQLPKDRFSAERLKGVDSTLKIQPAELGDSAMYLCASSSGQGASGNTQYFGPGTRLTVL.

This chain links TRBV5-1 with TRBJ2-5, with D perhaps matching TRBD1 (6 bases). V was shortened by 3 bases and J by 0 bases, with 9 bases between the two germline ends. The CDR3 is 14 amino acids. Germline values: CDR1 SGHRS, CDR2 YFSETQ. CDR3 sequence: CASSYRTDQETQYF. As DNA, the CDR3 is TGCGCCAGCAGCTACCGGACAGACCAAGAGACCCAGTACTTC.

The V gene is TRBV27, the J gene TRBJ2-5, with D maybe TRBD2 (5 bases). V dropped 0 bases and J dropped 5 bases, with 16 bases sitting between them. Germline V CDR1 and CDR2: MNHEY, SMNVEV (reference sequence). CDR3 length equals 16 residues. The CDR3 is CASSLSRATLGETQYF. CDR3 sequence (DNA): TGTGCCAGCAGTTTATCGAGGGCGACCCTAGGTGAGACCCAGTACTTC.

The rearrangement uses TRBV27 and TRBJ2-5; D is possibly TRBD1 (5 bases). The germline gives CDR1 MNHEY, CDR2 SMNVEV (reference sequence). This CDR3 has 13 amino acids. Trimming removed 6 bases from V and 5 bases from J, with 13 bases in between. The DNA of the CDR3 is TGTGCCAGCAGCCCTGCAGGGCGGGAGACCCAGTACTTC. Translation gives CASSPAGRETQYF.

V is TRBV18 and J is TRBJ2-1; unclear D gene. This CDR3 has 14 residues. Trimming took 8 bases from V and 2 from J, leaving 13 bases between them. The V gene's germline CDR1 is KGHSH and CDR2 LQKENI. Here the CDR3 reads CASPGPPPYNEQFF. The CDR3 coding sequence is TGTGCCAGCCCAGGACCTCCACCCTACAATGAGCAGTTCTTC.

This clone appeared a single time. V is TRBV7-2 and J is TRBJ2-3; 9 positions match TRBD2. Looked up from germline, CDR1 is SGHTA and CDR2 is FQGNSA. Trimming at V came to 1 base and at J to 2 bases, leaving 4 bases not matched to a gene. The CDR3 runs 16 residues. The CDR3 protein is CASSLGAGGYTDTQYF. The CDR3 region has the DNA TGTGCCAGCAGCTTAGGGGCGGGAGGGTACACAGATACGCAGTATTTT.

V usage is TRBV27 and J usage is TRBJ2-1, with a tentative D call TRBD2 (6 bases). Germline V gene lookup returns CDR1 MNHEY and CDR2 SMNVEV (reference sequence). V lost 3 bases, J lost 9 bases, and 15 bases lay in between. This CDR3 has 14 amino acids. CDR3 DNA sequence: TGTGCCAGCAGTTTGGTGGGAGGAAAGTCTGAGCAGTTCTTC. Protein: CASSLVGGKSEQFF.

The chain links TRBV12-5 to TRBJ2-2, with 8 bases identical to TRBD2. V shed 4 bases, J shed 1 base, and the junction held 5 bases outside the gene matches. The CDR3 consists of 16 residues. CDR1 is LGHNT and CDR2 is FRNRAP in the germline V gene. The CDR3 here is CASGSGLALNTGELFF. DNA of the CDR3: TGTGCTAGTGGTTCAGGACTAGCCTTGAACACCGGGGAGCTGTTTTTT.

The rearrangement uses TRBV4-2 and TRBJ1-1; 7 nucleotides agree with TRBD1. The germline V gene has CDR1 LGHNA and CDR2 YNFKEQ. V was pared by 3 bases and J by 6 bases, with 7 bases of the junction left unmatched. The CDR3 contains 14 residues. DNA for the CDR3: TGTGCCAGCAGCCAGGAGACAGGGTCTCCTGAAGCTTTCTTT. Its translation: CASSQETGSPEAFF.

The chain uses TRBV2 and TRBJ2-5; 7 bases align to TRBD2. Trimming cost V 3 bases and J 2 bases; bases outside gene matches: 3. Germline V gene lookup returns CDR1 SNHLY and CDR2 FYNNEI. The CDR3 has 14 residues. In DNA form, the CDR3 reads TGTGCCAGCAGTGATGGGGGGGAGCAAGAGACCCAGTACTTC. It codes for CASSDGGEQETQYF. The whole variable domain, filled in from reference TRBV2 and TRBJ2-5, reads EPEVTQTPSHQVTQMGQEVILRCVPISNHLYFYWYRQILGQKVEFLVSFYNNEISEKSEIFDDQFSVERPDGSNFTLKIRSTKLEDSAMYFCASSDGGEQETQYFGPGTRLLVL.

V and J are TRBV18 and TRBJ1-2, with D possibly TRBD1 on 5 matching bases. Deletions cut 3 bases from V and 10 bases from J, with 12 bases between. The germline V gene encodes CDR1 KGHSH and CDR2 LQKENI. The CDR3 runs to 12 residues. The CDR3 coding sequence is TGTGCCAGCTCACCCAACAGGAATTTCTACACCTTC. This sequence encodes CASSPNRNFYTF.